This note documents a single T cell receptor (beta chain) sequence. No cognate antigen has been identified for it. Per-nucleotide qualities are absent, and no much larger clonotype sits a single base away. The entry originates in a study of blood T cell repertoires in COVID-19 (dated by TCRdb to the early 2020s). For the study in its entirety: Samples from collaborators originated in the United States, Italy and Spain and spanned both the acute and convalescent phases of COVID-19. HLA class I and class II types, where available, came from metadata supplied by the sample provider rather than from assay-based typing. Nearly every sample came with metadata listing a de-identified subject ID, COVID-19 status, age in years and sex. The dataset comprised deeply sampled blood TCRbeta repertoires from subjects exposed to, actively infected with, or recovered from COVID-19. The repertoires were released in a freely available public database intended as a resource for research on the immune response to SARS-CoV-2. The samples were drawn from two sources: the first 160 participants of the ongoing ImmuneRACE study, and 1,000 to 1,500 subjects contributed by 6 global collaborators. The prospective study material was composed of cDNA or gDNA derived from T cells, B-cell-depleted T cells, or PBMCs.

Participants in the prospective study were aged about 18 to 89 years, lived in under 30 United States geographic areas, and enrolled through a virtual design. In the prospective study, participants were assigned to cohorts based on the clinical history participants reported in a screening survey and a study questionnaire. ImmuneRACE Cohort 3 recovered participants were defined by two consecutive negative NP/OP PCR tests, healthcare professional clearance, or symptom resolution. Each participant in the prospective study had whole blood, serum and a nasopharyngeal or oropharyngeal swab collected by mobile phlebotomists. Additional blood draws and questionnaires over an approximately 2-month period could optionally be provided by prospective study participants. Before DNA extraction, prospective study blood samples were shipped either frozen or at room temperature. TCRbeta CDR3 regions were amplified from genomic DNA using the immunoSEQ Assay, a bias-controlled multiplex PCR. In the source study's methods: The number of nucleated cells in each sample was estimated from the amplification of reference gene primers within the assay. To quantify the absolute abundance of each unique TCRbeta CDR3 rearrangement, sequence reads were collapsed and filtered. For each sample, productive Simpson clonality was calculated as the square root of Simpson's diversity index over productive rearrangements. Sourced from immuneACCESS, this table was stored by TCRdb with only in-frame sequences that have V and J called. A share of the clones is absent; for the studies checked, an unresolved V gene accounts for under half, and the remainder has no known explanation. The V and J calls and the clone size are those of that table, but D and trimming were determined from the DNA. The sample records approximately 300,000 clones, more than 75% of which are singletons. Roughly 5.3% of the sample goes to the ten largest clones.

Overall study outcomes, separate from this receptor: The amount of clinical and demographic metadata varied by source and participant and was provided uncurated.

The CDR1 and CDR2 encoded by the germline V gene are SNHLY and FYNNEI. The CDR3 runs 18 residues from the cysteine to the phenylalanine. Of all the DNA, just the CDR3 is kept, 54 bases in frame from base 1. V trim: 8 bases; J trim: 0 bases; unmatched bases: 16. The clonotype was recovered from a woman under 40 who had recovered from COVID-19. The sequencing input was PBMCs or T cells enriched from blood (not recorded which). This chain is built from TRBV2 and TRBJ1-3; TRBD1 aligns with 7 central bases. The CDR3 protein is CASAGRRGGPNSGNTIYF. The nucleotides read TGTGCCAGCGCCGGACGGAGAGGGGGCCCAAACTCTGGAAACACCATATATTTT.